What follows are 13 T cell receptor beta chains derived from one specimen sequenced in a study of T cells in Graves' hyperthyroidism and ophthalmopathy. Amplified TCR beta CDR3 regions came from RNA transcripts. HTBI primers were used for first-round RT-PCR of the TCR CDR3. TCRdb itself ran the multiplex PCR reads through MiXCR, one entry per CDR3 protein. The sample shows approximately 710,000 distinct CDR3 sequences, around 16% of them seen only once. The source material was blood. The receptors here all came from a man aged 45 to 65 with Graves' hyperthyroidism.

This clonotype was seen a handful of times. The chain is built from TRBV5-1 and TRBJ1-3; D may be TRBD1 (6 bases). With 4 bases removed from V and 3 bases from J, the gap between germline ends came to 11 bases. This CDR3 has 14 residues. The germline V gene has CDR1 SGHRS and CDR2 YFSETQ. CDR3 bases: TGCGCCAGCAGCCCAGGGGATATTGGAAACACCATATATTTT. Protein sequence: CASSPGDIGNTIYF. Variable domain in full (rest from reference TRBV5-1 and TRBJ1-3): KAGVTQTPRYLIKTRGQQVTLSCSPISGHRSVSWYQQTPGQGLQFLFEYFSETQRNKGNFPGRFSGRQFSNSRSEMNVSTLELGDSALYLCASSPGDIGNTIYFGEGSWLTVV.

This clonotype occurred a few times. The V call is TRBV20-1, the J call TRBJ1-5, with D possibly being TRBD1 (5 bases). This CDR3 is built from 15 residues. Germline V gene data show CDR1 as DFQATT and CDR2 as SNEGSKA (reference sequence). V lost 4 bases to trimming and J lost 3 bases, with 16 bases between them. CDR3: CSAIPGGADNQPQHF. Here the CDR3 DNA reads TGCAGTGCTATCCCGGGAGGGGCAGACAATCAGCCCCAGCATTTT.

The V call is TRBV9, the J call TRBJ2-2; D gene uncertain. This CDR3 region has 15 residues. Trimming shortened V by 2 bases and J by 4 bases, and 12 bases separated the two germline ends. Germline values: CDR1 SGDLS, CDR2 YYNGEE. This CDR3 is CASSVRVSGTGELFF. CDR3 in DNA: TGTGCCAGCAGCGTTCGGGTCTCGGGCACCGGGGAGCTGTTTTTT.

This clonotype came up many times. The V call is TRBV28, the J call TRBJ2-5; 14 bases agree with TRBD2. The CDR3 runs to 16 residues. The ends lost 5 bases at V and 5 bases at J; junction bases unmatched: 7. The germline V gene encodes CDR1 MDHEN and CDR2 SYDVKM. CDR3 residues: CASSPRTSGRSETQYF. The CDR3 DNA sequence: TGTGCCAGCAGTCCTCGGACTAGCGGGAGGAGTGAGACCCAGTACTTC.

This clonotype was observed many times. The chain uses TRBV12-3 or TRBV12-4 and TRBJ2-1; D unclear. V was clipped by 0 bases and J by 0 bases, with 9 bases between them. CDR3 length equals 16 residues. In DNA, the CDR3 is TGTGCCAGCAGTTTAGCGGGTTGGAGCTCCTACAATGAGCAGTTCTTC. Protein: CASSLAGWSSYNEQFF.

The CDR3 region is CSVVAPIDGYTF. CDR3 DNA: TGCAGCGTTGTGGCTCCCATCGATGGCTACACCTTC. The chain joins TRBV29-1 to TRBJ1-2; no clear D gene. The CDR3 consists of 12 residues. CDR1 and CDR2 from the germline V gene are SQVTM and ANQGSEA. V shed 4 bases and J shed 6 bases, with 12 bases lying between them. The full variable domain, with the rest looked up from reference TRBV29-1 and TRBJ1-2, is SAVISQKPSRDICQRGTSLTIQCQVDSQVTMMFWYRQQPGQSLTLIATANQGSEATYESGFVIDKFPISRPNLTFSTLTVSNMSPEDSSIYLCSVVAPIDGYTFGSGTRLTVV.

This chain joins TRBV4-1 and TRBJ2-7, with unresolved D. V was pared by 0 bases and J by 2 bases, with 11 bases between. This CDR3 is 15 amino acids long. Germline-derived CDR1 and CDR2 are MGHRA and YSYEKL. The CDR3 loop reads CASSQEYRRTYEQYF. The DNA of the CDR3 is TGCGCCAGCAGCCAAGAGTACAGACGGACCTACGAGCAGTACTTC.

This clonotype showed up many times. The chain is built from TRBV12-3 or TRBV12-4 and TRBJ2-2; D not certain. The CDR3 contains 15 residues. Trimming removed 5 bases at V and 3 bases at J, with 13 bases between. CDR3 bases: TGTGCCAGCAGTCATACCCCCTCAGACACCGGGGAGCTGTTTTTT. It codes for CASSHTPSDTGELFF.

This clonotype appeared many times. The chain uses TRBV20-1 and TRBJ2-1, with TRBD1 as a possible D gene (5 bases). The V and J ends lost 5 bases and 4 bases respectively, with 12 bases between them. CDR3 size: 13 residues. Germline CDR1 and CDR2: DFQATT and SNEGSKA (reference sequence). The CDR3 DNA reads as TGCAGTGCTCTTACCAGGGTTTACAATGAGCAGTTCTTC. Translation gives CSALTRVYNEQFF.

In its sample, this clonotype was seen a few times. With a much larger clone just one base away, this may be a read error. The chain recombines TRBV28 with TRBJ2-3, with D possibly matching TRBD2 (6 bases). The germline V gene encodes CDR1 MDHEN and CDR2 SYDVKM. The ends were cut back, 2 bases at V and 9 bases at J, with 24 bases in the middle. This CDR3 is 17 amino acids long. CDR3 in DNA: TGTGCCAGCAGTTTACCGGTCCGGGAGTCACGCAAGGGGACGCAGTATTTT. Its protein product is CASSLPVRESRKGTQYF. The whole variable domain, remainder taken from reference TRBV28 and TRBJ2-3, is DVKVTQSSRYLVKRTGEKVFLECVQDMDHENMFWYRQDPGLGLRLIYFSYDVKMKEKGDIPEGYSVSREKKERFSLILESASTNQTSMYLCASSLPVRESRKGTQYFGPGTRLTVL.

The rearrangement links TRBV5-1 to TRBJ1-2, with unresolved D. This CDR3 comprises 14 residues. The V gene's germline CDR1 is SGHRS and CDR2 YFSETQ. Trimming pared 6 bases from V and 3 bases from J, leaving 15 bases between. The CDR3 sequence: CASKQENNDYGYTF. The DNA of the CDR3 is TGCGCCAGCAAACAAGAGAATAACGACTATGGCTACACCTTC.

This clonotype was counted at least ten times. V and J are TRBV20-1 and TRBJ2-1; 10 nucleotides agree with TRBD2. V was clipped by 5 bases and J by 10 bases; unmatched bases: 11. The CDR3 extends over 14 amino acids. Germline V gene lookup returns CDR1 DFQATT and CDR2 SNEGSKA (reference sequence). The CDR3 bases are TGCAGTGCTCCAACTAGCGGGGTACTGGGGGAGCAGTTCTTC. Translation: CSAPTSGVLGEQFF.

The chain uses TRBV2 and TRBJ1-3, with TRBD1 matching over 8 bases. The CDR3 totals 16 residues. The V gene's germline CDR1 is SNHLY and CDR2 FYNNEI. The V and J ends lost 3 bases and 2 bases, in that order; junction bases with no gene match: 6. CDR3 protein: CASSEPLDRAGNTIYF. DNA for the CDR3: TGTGCCAGCAGTGAGCCGCTGGACAGGGCTGGAAACACCATATATTTT.